This T cell receptor (beta chain) was profiled in a study of blood T cell repertoires in COVID-19. Study at large: There were acute and convalescent COVID-19 samples, and they came from the United States, Italy and Spain.

Per the original methods: The authors estimated nucleated cell counts from reference gene primer amplification. The protocol was immunoSEQ multiplex PCR, while the TCRdb copy is restricted to in-frame clones and leaves out a portion. The DNA was the basis for D and trimming; V, J and clone size are from that table. The data contain approximately 250,000 clones, over 90% of them seen just once; the ten biggest clones take up around 0.9%. Enrolled during active infection, Seattle patients were then followed longitudinally. The sequencing input was peripheral blood. The receptor was derived from a man aged 25-45 years with COVID-19, enrolled during active disease.

The CDR3 region has the DNA TGTGCCAGCAGGTCAGGGACTAGCGGCCGCACAGATACGCAGTATTTT. This encodes CASRSGTSGRTDTQYF. The chain is built from TRBV5-4 and TRBJ2-3, with 11 bases fitting TRBD2. This CDR3 region has 16 residues. The V and J ends lost 5 bases and 1 base, in that order; junction bases with no gene match: 6. From germline, CDR1 is SGHNT and CDR2 YYREEE (reference sequence).